Below are 6 T cell receptor beta chains sequenced from a single sample in a study of cytomegalovirus exposure and HLA in healthy donors. Primers: 60 Vbeta forward and 13 Jbeta reverse. Repertoires were generated with immunoSEQ multiplex PCR, while TCRdb's copy carries only in-frame clones and drops some. The sample records 140,000 or so clones, over 65% being singletons. Sequencing was performed on PBMCs. These receptors all come from a woman in her thirties in good health and CMV-seronegative.

The chain has TRBV2 and TRBJ2-7, with a tentative D call TRBD2 (5 bases). From germline, CDR1 is SNHLY and CDR2 FYNNEI. V shed 3 bases and J shed 6 bases, with 21 bases lying between them. The CDR3 consists of 16 residues. CDR3 in DNA: TGTGCCAGCAGTGACGGTACCCCGGGATCTCTTGGCGAGCAGTACTTC. Protein sequence: CASSDGTPGSLGEQYF. Full variable domain (outside the CDR3, taken from reference TRBV2 and TRBJ2-7): EPEVTQTPSHQVTQMGQEVILRCVPISNHLYFYWYRQILGQKVEFLVSFYNNEISEKSEIFDDQFSVERPDGSNFTLKIRSTKLEDSAMYFCASSDGTPGSLGEQYFGPGTRLTVT.

The table lists this clone with a count of one. The V call is TRBV4-1, the J call TRBJ2-2; TRBD2 aligns across 9 bases. The CDR3 runs 17 residues. J gave up 5 bases and V 0 bases, and 7 bases lay outside the gene matches. From germline, CDR1 is MGHRA and CDR2 YSYEKL. CDR3: CASSQDRLGLATGELFF. CDR3 DNA sequence: TGCGCCAGCAGCCAAGATAGGCTCGGACTAGCGACCGGGGAGCTGTTTTTT.

The chain uses TRBV27 and TRBJ1-2; D is possibly TRBD1 (5 bases). The CDR3 loop spans 13 amino acids. Germline CDR1 MNHEY, CDR2 SMNVEV (reference sequence). Trimming removed 3 bases from V and 1 base from J, with 6 bases in between. DNA of the CDR3: TGTGCCAGCAGTTTCGGACATAACTATGGCTACACCTTC. It codes for CASSFGHNYGYTF.

This clone showed up just a few times. The chain employs TRBV7-8 and TRBJ2-1; TRBD2 agrees at 7 bases. Germline V CDR1 and CDR2: SGHVS, FQNEAQ. The CDR3 is 16 residues long. V gave up 5 bases and J gave up 6 bases; unmatched junction bases: 13. The CDR3 loop is CASSNLGAGLTNEQFF. As DNA, the CDR3 is TGTGCCAGCAGCAACCTGGGAGCGGGGTTAACCAATGAGCAGTTCTTC.

This clone was observed a few times. V is TRBV15 and J is TRBJ2-1; TRBD1 aligns across 9 bases. The junction had 4 bases not matched to a gene; V was cut back by 0 bases and J by 4 bases. This CDR3 is 16 amino acids long. In germline, CDR1 is LNHNV, CDR2 YYDKDF (reference sequence). DNA for the CDR3: TGTGCCACCAGCAGAGATTGGGGACAGGGATACAATGAGCAGTTCTTC. This sequence encodes CATSRDWGQGYNEQFF.

This rearrangement joins TRBV6-1 to TRBJ1-2, with a tentative D call TRBD1 (5 bases). This CDR3 contains 13 residues. Germline values: CDR1 MNHNS, CDR2 SASEGT. V was trimmed by 6 bases and J by 7 bases, leaving 15 bases between them. In DNA form, the CDR3 reads TGTGCCAGCAGACTCCTAGACAGCTGTGGCTACACCTTC. Its protein is CASRLLDSCGYTF.